This TCR beta chain appears in the sequencing data of a study of blood T cell repertoires in COVID-19. Per germline, CDR1 GTSNPN and CDR2 SVGIG (reference sequence). The CDR3 is made up of 13 amino acids. V dropped 0 bases and J dropped 0 bases, with 5 bases sitting between them. The assay was immunoSEQ multiplex PCR, and TCRdb's table has in-frame clones only and misses some. The repertoire holds approximately 50,000 clones, with around nine tenths as singletons. The source material was peripheral blood. The source of this sequence is a man aged 50 to 60 with active COVID-19. The chain uses TRBV30 and TRBJ1-1; D is ambiguous. In nucleotides, the CDR3 is TGTGCCTGGAGTGTACGAGTGAACACTGAAGCTTTCTTT. Protein sequence: CAWSVRVNTEAFF.